This is a list of T cell receptor beta chains from one sample in a study of blood T cell repertoires in COVID-19. The assay was immunoSEQ multiplex PCR, and TCRdb's table has in-frame clones only and misses some. This repertoire shows a few hundred thousand clones, approximately 83% found once; its top ten account for 15% to 19%. The source material was peripheral blood. The receptors were sampled from a person in their 70s with COVID-19, enrolled during active disease. Both conserved end residues are part of each CDR3. A D gene is named only where the DNA matches it firmly. Clone size is given for some rows only: seen once, a few or many times, or a class if the clone is expanded.

TRBJ2-1,TRBV5-1,-,-,CASSFLGGVGKNEQFF,TGCGCCAGCAGCTTCCTAGGGGGAGTAGGGAAGAATGAGCAGTTCTTC
TRBJ1-1,TRBV6-6,-,-,CASREVTEAFF,TGTGCCAGCCGAGAGGTCACTGAAGCTTTCTTT
TRBJ1-1,TRBV7-2,TRBD1,-,CASSQTGSGLMNTEAFF,TGTGCCAGCAGCCAGACAGGGTCTGGCTTGATGAACACTGAAGCTTTCTTT
TRBJ2-3,TRBV7-2,TRBD2,-,CASSLAAGKITDTQYF,TGTGCCAGCAGCTTAGCAGCGGGGAAGATCACAGATACGCAGTATTTT
TRBJ1-5,TRBV19,TRBD1,-,CASSTHPDRGNQPQHF,TGTGCCAGTAGTACTCACCCGGACAGGGGGAATCAGCCCCAGCATTTT
TRBJ1-2,TRBV6-5,-,-,CASSFGQFYGYTF,TGTGCCAGCAGTTTCGGACAGTTCTATGGCTACACCTTC
TRBJ2-7,TRBV5-6,TRBD2,-,CASSSGVGRASPNYEQYF,TGTGCCAGCAGTTCAGGGGTCGGGAGGGCCTCTCCGAACTACGAGCAGTACTTC
TRBJ1-5,TRBV2,-,once,CASRPGVNQPQHF,TGTGCCAGCAGACCAGGGGTCAATCAGCCCCAGCATTTT
TRBJ2-1,TRBV7-7,-,-,CASSLDAGRYEQFF,TGTGCCAGCAGCTTAGACGCAGGGAGGTATGAGCAGTTCTTC
TRBJ1-1,TRBV18,-,-,CASSPPKGEAFF,TGTGCCAGCTCACCACCGAAGGGGGAAGCTTTCTTT
TRBJ1-2,TRBV21-1,-,once,CASSKDGVNYGYTF,TGTGCCAGCAGCAAAGACGGTGTTAACTATGGCTACACCTTC
TRBJ2-7,TRBV18,-,-,CASSPGRTYEQYF,TGTGCCAGCTCACCGGGCAGGACCTACGAGCAGTACTTC
TRBJ2-1,TRBV3-1/TRBV3-2,TRBD2,-,CASSFIAGVANEQFF,TGTGCCAGCAGCTTCATAGCGGGAGTCGCCAATGAGCAGTTCTTC
TRBJ1-2,TRBV6-5,-,-,CASLTQGTYGYTF,TGTGCCAGCCTTACACAGGGTACCTATGGCTACACCTTC
TRBJ2-7,TRBV20-1,-,-,CSARLVREQYF,TGCAGTGCTAGACTAGTTCGCGAGCAGTACTTC
TRBJ2-3,TRBV7-9,-,-,CASSFWSGWIDTQYF,TGTGCCAGCAGCTTTTGGTCCGGGTGGATAGATACGCAGTATTTT
TRBJ1-5,TRBV7-2,-,many,CASSLASGQPQHF,TGTGCCAGCAGCTTAGCGTCCGGTCAGCCCCAGCATTTT
TRBJ2-1,TRBV12-5,TRBD2,-,CASGLIPFREGLGSYNEQFF,TGTGCTAGTGGTTTGATCCCTTTCCGGGAGGGCCTGGGGTCCTACAATGAGCAGTTCTTC
TRBJ1-5,TRBV4-3,TRBD1,-,CASSHTTGGQPQHF,TGCGCCAGCAGCCACACGACAGGGGGTCAGCCCCAGCATTTT
TRBJ2-5,TRBV5-1,-,-,CASRHGTGNQETQYF,TGCGCCAGCAGGCACGGAACGGGGAACCAAGAGACCCAGTACTTC
TRBJ2-3,TRBV11-2,TRBD2,-,CASSTRLAGASDTQYF,TGTGCCAGCAGCACTAGACTAGCGGGAGCTTCAGATACGCAGTATTTT
TRBJ1-5,TRBV27,-,once,CASRGGVRGQPQHF,TGTGCCAGCAGGGGGGGGGTTCGGGGACAGCCCCAGCATTTT
TRBJ2-3,TRBV20-1,-,once,CSASLSSLTDTQYF,TGCAGTGCTAGTCTGTCCTCCTTAACAGATACGCAGTATTTT
TRBJ1-2,TRBV5-6,TRBD1,-,CASSLAGQGWDYGYTF,TGTGCCAGCAGCTTGGCGGGACAGGGGTGGGACTATGGCTACACCTTC
TRBJ2-5,TRBV28,-,-,CASSLGGGGEETQYF,TGTGCCAGCAGTTTGGGAGGAGGGGGCGAAGAGACCCAGTACTTC
TRBJ1-5,TRBV19,-,few,CASSRTAVSNQPQHF,TGTGCCAGTAGTAGGACAGCCGTTAGCAATCAGCCCCAGCATTTT
TRBJ1-4,TRBV19,-,-,CASRDRATNEKLFF,TGTGCCAGTAGGGATCGGGCAACTAATGAAAAACTGTTTTTT
TRBJ1-2,TRBV5-4,TRBD1,-,CASSLGDRVGLGYTF,TGTGCCAGCAGCTTGGGAGACAGGGTAGGATTGGGCTACACCTTC
TRBJ2-5,TRBV4-1,TRBD1,-,CASRSQDRGEETQYF,TGCGCCAGCAGGTCGCAGGACAGGGGGGAAGAGACCCAGTACTTC
TRBJ2-7,TRBV25-1,-,once,CASSDDSGTYEQYF,TGTGCCAGCAGTGATGATAGCGGAACCTACGAGCAGTACTTC
TRBJ2-7,TRBV4-3,TRBD2,-,CASSQELARGLAGNYEQYF,TGCGCCAGCAGCCAAGAACTGGCCCGAGGACTAGCGGGAAACTACGAGCAGTACTTC
TRBJ1-5,TRBV19,TRBD1,-,CASNLDVTGRQPQHF,TGTGCCAGTAACCTCGATGTGACAGGGCGTCAGCCCCAGCATTTT
TRBJ1-2,TRBV4-2,TRBD1,-,CASSKGRKGADYGYTF,TGTGCCAGCAGCAAGGGTCGAAAGGGGGCGGACTATGGCTACACCTTC
TRBJ2-2,TRBV13,TRBD1,-,CASSRETKTGGLTGELFF,TGTGCCAGCAGCCGAGAGACGAAGACAGGGGGCTTAACCGGGGAGCTGTTTTTT
TRBJ1-2,TRBV5-6,-,-,CASSAGKGLSYYGYTF,TGTGCCAGCAGCGCCGGCAAGGGGCTGTCATACTATGGCTACACCTTC
TRBJ1-5,TRBV19,TRBD1,-,CASSTRDSLVLNQPQHF,TGTGCCAGTAGTACGAGGGACAGCCTAGTCCTCAATCAGCCCCAGCATTTT
TRBJ2-1,TRBV5-1,TRBD2,-,CASSLAGGSSYNEQFF,TGCGCCAGCAGCTTGGCCGGCGGGAGCTCCTACAATGAGCAGTTCTTC
TRBJ1-1,TRBV19,-,once,CASSIVGQTEAFF,TGTGCCAGTAGTATCGTTGGACAGACTGAAGCTTTCTTT
TRBJ2-2,TRBV3-1/TRBV3-2,TRBD2,-,CASSQDRSSGRTGELFF,TGTGCCAGCAGCCAAGATCGAAGTAGCGGGAGGACCGGGGAGCTGTTTTTT
TRBJ1-6,TRBV27,-,-,CASRPGTENSPLHF,TGTGCCAGTCGACCGGGAACTGAGAATTCACCCCTCCACTTT
TRBJ2-5,TRBV5-4,-,-,CASSTDGFQETQYF,TGTGCCAGCAGCACAGACGGATTCCAAGAGACCCAGTACTTC
TRBJ2-1,TRBV3-1/TRBV3-2,TRBD2,-,CASSHSPGLGEQFF,TGTGCCAGCAGCCATTCCCCGGGACTAGGAGAGCAGTTCTTC
TRBJ1-2,TRBV2,-,-,CASTRTEVPNYGYTF,TGTGCCAGCACTAGGACAGAGGTGCCTAACTATGGCTACACCTTC